Listed below are T cell receptor beta chains from one sample, sequenced in a study of molecular identifiers for immune sequencing clone quantification. TCRdb ran MiXCR on the PCR reads and lists one entry per CDR3 protein. The sample has 85,000 to 100,000 distinct CDR3 sequences, 24% seen once; the top ten hold under 1%. Sequenced sample: naive CD8+ T cells from blood, with Jurkat cell RNA spiked in. These receptors all come from a human donor in good health. Some libraries in this study had Jurkat cell RNA spiked in. Both conserved end residues are part of each CDR3. The D gene is left open where the match is weak. Size is omitted from some rows. Given values are once, few, many or a class for expanded clones.

clone size: .
J gene: TRBJ2-3
V gene: TRBV7-2
D gene: .
CDR3 DNA: TGTGCCCGCAGCTCCTGGGAGGGGGGAGGGCGGTCAGATACGCAGTATTTT
CDR3 protein: CARSSWEGGGRSDTQYF

clone size: many
J gene: TRBJ2-7
V gene: TRBV5-1
D gene: .
CDR3 DNA: TGCGCCAGCAGCGGGCAGGCAGATATCGAGCAGTACTTC
CDR3 protein: CASSGQADIEQYF

clone size: few
J gene: TRBJ1-1
V gene: TRBV4-1
D gene: .
CDR3 DNA: TGCGCCAGCAGCCAGCAGAGGAACACTGAAGCTTTCTTT
CDR3 protein: CASSQQRNTEAFF

clone size: many
J gene: TRBJ1-1
V gene: TRBV7-9
D gene: TRBD1
CDR3 DNA: TGTGCCAGCAGCTTAGTCGGAGGACAGGGCGAAGCTTTCTTT
CDR3 protein: CASSLVGGQGEAFF

clone size: many
J gene: TRBJ2-7
V gene: TRBV20-1
D gene: TRBD1
CDR3 DNA: TGCAGTGCTATCTCCGGGACAGACTACGAGCAGTACTTC
CDR3 protein: CSAISGTDYEQYF

clone size: many
J gene: TRBJ2-2
V gene: TRBV4-3
D gene: TRBD1
CDR3 DNA: TGCGCCAGCAGCCTATCAACAGGGGGCAGCAACACCGGGGAGCTGTTTTTT
CDR3 protein: CASSLSTGGSNTGELFF

clone size: many
J gene: TRBJ1-2
V gene: TRBV7-8
D gene: .
CDR3 DNA: TGTGCCAGCAGCTTAGATCGGACAACCAGCTATGGCTACACCTTC
CDR3 protein: CASSLDRTTSYGYTF

clone size: many
J gene: TRBJ2-1
V gene: TRBV4-1
D gene: .
CDR3 DNA: TGCGCCAGCAGCCAAGGATCTATTAAGTTCTTC
CDR3 protein: CASSQGSIKFF

clone size: many
J gene: TRBJ2-4
V gene: TRBV2
D gene: TRBD1
CDR3 DNA: TGTGCCAGCAGTGAAGGACAGGGGCCAAACATTCAGTACTTC
CDR3 protein: CASSEGQGPNIQYF

clone size: many
J gene: TRBJ2-3
V gene: TRBV4-3
D gene: .
CDR3 DNA: TGCGCCAGCAGCCAAGAAACGGGAGTTACAGATACGCAGTATTTT
CDR3 protein: CASSQETGVTDTQYF

clone size: many
J gene: TRBJ2-1
V gene: TRBV30
D gene: .
CDR3 DNA: TGTGCCTGGAGTGTACCGAGCTACAATGAGCAGTTCTTC
CDR3 protein: CAWSVPSYNEQFF

clone size: many
J gene: TRBJ2-1
V gene: TRBV28
D gene: .
CDR3 DNA: TGTGCCAGCAGTGCCTCGGAGGGCTCCTACAATGAGCAGTTCTTC
CDR3 protein: CASSASEGSYNEQFF

clone size: .
J gene: TRBJ2-1
V gene: TRBV10-1
D gene: .
CDR3 DNA: TGCGCCAGCAGTTCGAAGTTCTTC
CDR3 protein: CASSSKFF

clone size: many
J gene: TRBJ2-1
V gene: TRBV4-3
D gene: .
CDR3 DNA: TGCGCCAGCAGCCAAGATCCGGGGACTTCCTACAATGAGCAGTTCTTC
CDR3 protein: CASSQDPGTSYNEQFF

clone size: .
J gene: TRBJ1-4
V gene: TRBV7-9
D gene: .
CDR3 DNA: TGTGCCAGCAGCCCCCCCGGGGAGGGGGAAAAACTGTTTTTT
CDR3 protein: CASSPPGEGEKLFF